This T cell receptor beta chain appears in the sequencing data of a study of blood T cells in healthy people across ages. General study results and limits: Older individuals had lower TCR beta diversity per million T cells (the decline was roughly linear).

Next came a second PCR, run for about 7 to 12 cycles, which used a sample-barcoded 5' primer along with a J-beta primer mix. TCRdb reanalysed the 5' RACE reads using MiXCR and keeps one entry per CDR3 protein. The sample has 1.5 million to 2 million distinct CDR3 sequences; over 25% are singletons. This clonotype was seen many times. Antigen unknown. The CDR3 consists of 13 residues. Germline CDR1 reads DFQATT; CDR2 reads SNEGSKA (reference sequence). V was clipped by 1 base and J by 3 bases, with 8 bases between them. About 10 milliliters of peripheral blood were drawn from each donor into EDTA-treated tubes.

The rearrangement joins TRBV20-1 to TRBJ2-3; TRBD1 is a possible D gene (5 bases). The source of this sequence is a woman in her thirties in good health. Sequencing input: blood. CDR3 loop: CSARAAGTDTQYF. The CDR3 nucleotides read TGCAGTGCTAGAGCCGCAGGGACAGATACGCAGTATTTT.